Presented here are 23 T cell receptor beta chains from one specimen sequenced in a study of CD8 T cells in Susac syndrome. RNA was extracted with the RNeasy kit, and a quantity of about 0.45 to 1 ug was reverse transcribed using random hexamers. TCRdb itself ran the immunoSEQ multiplex PCR reads through MiXCR, one entry per CDR3 protein. Of some 99,000 distinct CDR3 sequences listed, less than 97% are singletons. Material: CD4+ T cells from PBMCs. The receptors shown here come from a human donor in good health.

The chain carries TRBV12-3 or TRBV12-4 and TRBJ2-3; 11 nucleotides agree with TRBD1. This CDR3 region has 15 residues. V was pared by 1 base and J by 8 bases, with 5 bases of the junction left unmatched. As DNA, the CDR3 is TGTGCCAGCAGTTTAGGGGGGACAGGGGGTGTTACGCAGTATTTT. The encoded protein is CASSLGGTGGVTQYF.

The chain has TRBV2 and TRBJ2-7; 9 nucleotides agree with TRBD1. This CDR3 is built from 14 residues. Looked up from germline, CDR1 is SNHLY and CDR2 is FYNNEI. The junction had 5 bases not matched to a gene; V was cut back by 5 bases and J by 3 bases. CDR3 amino acids: CASSITGGVYEQYF. In DNA form, the CDR3 reads TGTGCCAGCAGTATAACAGGGGGCGTCTACGAGCAGTACTTC.

V and J are TRBV18 and TRBJ2-1; 7 bases are shared with TRBD2. With V trimmed by 1 base and J by 5 bases, 2 bases remained unmatched. CDR1 is KGHSH and CDR2 is LQKENI in the germline V gene. This CDR3 has 14 residues. The CDR3 coding sequence is TGTGCCAGCTCACCACAGGGAGGGAACAATGAGCAGTTCTTC. Translated: CASSPQGGNNEQFF. Filled out from reference TRBV18 and TRBJ2-1, the complete variable domain reads NAGVMQNPRHLVRRRGQEARLRCSPMKGHSHVYWYRQLPEEGLKFMVYLQKENIIDESGMPKERFSAEFPKEGPSILRIQQVVRGDSAAYFCASSPQGGNNEQFFGPGTRLTVL.

This chain links TRBV14 with TRBJ1-6; D might be TRBD1 (5 bases). With 1 base removed from V and 9 bases from J, the gap between germline ends came to 7 bases. There are 13 residues in the CDR3. The germline V gene has CDR1 SGHDN and CDR2 FVKESK. DNA of the CDR3: TGTGCCAGCAGCCAAGGGGGACGTTCACCCCTCCACTTT. It specifies CASSQGGRSPLHF. The full variable domain, rest sourced from reference TRBV14 and TRBJ1-6, is EAGVTQFPSHSVIEKGQTVTLRCDPISGHDNLYWYRRVMGKEIKFLLHFVKESKQDESGMPNNRFLAERTGGTYSTLKVQPAELEDSGVYFCASSQGGRSPLHFGNGTRLTVT.

The chain combines TRBV3-1 with TRBJ2-3; 11 bases agree with TRBD2. The CDR3 sequence is 18 residues long. The V segment lost 0 bases and the J segment 1 base; nucleotides outside the gene matches: 6. In germline, CDR1 is LGHDT, CDR2 YNNKEL (reference sequence). The CDR3 sequence is CASSQDPLAGGRTDTQYF. DNA for the CDR3: TGTGCCAGCAGCCAAGATCCCCTAGCGGGGGGACGCACAGATACGCAGTATTTT.

This chain uses TRBV3-1 with TRBJ2-5, with D maybe TRBD2 (5 bases). The V gene's germline CDR1 is LGHDT and CDR2 YNNKEL (reference sequence). CDR3 size: 15 residues. V was pared by 1 base and J by 4 bases, with 13 bases between. The CDR3 sequence: CASSQVRARVETQYF. As DNA, the CDR3 is TGTGCCAGCAGCCAAGTTAGGGCGAGGGTAGAGACCCAGTACTTC.

The V call is TRBV7-9, the J call TRBJ1-1; TRBD1 matches 11 bases. The CDR3 runs 15 residues. Germline V gene sequence: CDR1 SEHNR, CDR2 FQNEAQ (reference sequence). The trim removed 5 bases at V and 5 bases at J, leaving 7 bases unmatched. CDR3 amino acids: CASSPGQGAQTEAFF. The CDR3 DNA reads TGTGCCAGCAGCCCAGGACAGGGGGCACAGACTGAAGCTTTCTTT.

CDR3 protein: CASGVAGPYEQYF. Here the CDR3 DNA reads TGTGCCAGTGGAGTAGCGGGGCCCTACGAGCAGTACTTC. The chain joins TRBV27 to TRBJ2-7, with 8 bases that match TRBD2. The germline CDR1 and CDR2 sequences are MNHEY and SMNVEV (reference sequence). This CDR3 spans 13 amino acids. V was pared by 9 bases and J by 2 bases, with 6 bases of the junction left unmatched.

The chain employs TRBV30 and TRBJ2-1, with 10 bases fitting TRBD2. The junction had 22 bases not matched to a gene; V was cut back by 4 bases and J by 7 bases. Germline V CDR1 and CDR2: GTSNPN, SVGIG (reference sequence). The CDR3 is 19 amino acids. CDR3 nucleotide sequence: TGTGCCTGGAATTCTCGGGCTAGCGGGGGTTTTAGCAAGGGGAATGAGCAGTTCTTC. Residues: CAWNSRASGGFSKGNEQFF.

This sequence joins TRBV7-2 and TRBJ1-6; maybe TRBD1 (5 bases). This CDR3 is 18 amino acids long. V gave up 1 base and J gave up 0 bases, with 13 bases separating them. Looked up from germline, CDR1 is SGHTA and CDR2 is FQGNSA. DNA for the CDR3: TGTGCCAGCAGCTTAGATCCGGGACGCCTCTCCTATAATTCACCCCTCCACTTT. Translated, it gives CASSLDPGRLSYNSPLHF.

The chain joins TRBV27 to TRBJ2-7; no definite D call. The CDR3 loop spans 13 amino acids. V was trimmed by 7 bases and J by 0 bases, leaving 10 bases between them. The germline CDR1 and CDR2 sequences are MNHEY and SMNVEV (reference sequence). The CDR3 loop reads CASKGRISYEQYF. The CDR3, as DNA: TGTGCCAGCAAAGGCAGGATCTCCTACGAGCAGTACTTC.

This chain uses TRBV6-6 with TRBJ1-5; no clear D. The V and J ends lost 4 bases and 4 bases respectively, with 14 bases between them. The germline V gene has CDR1 MNHNY and CDR2 SVGAGI (reference sequence). The CDR3 covers 15 residues. This CDR3 is CASSWETLGNQPQHF. DNA of the CDR3: TGTGCCAGCAGTTGGGAGACCCTGGGGAATCAGCCCCAGCATTTT.

This chain connects TRBV23-1 to TRBJ2-7; no clear D gene. TRBV23-1 is assigned to the ORF class and has an uncertain function. Trimming shortened V by 1 base and J by 4 bases, and 17 bases separated the two germline ends. The CDR3 loop spans 16 amino acids. This chain's CDR3 is CASSQLAGNPGYEQYF. The CDR3 nucleotides read TGCGCCAGCAGTCAATTGGCAGGAAACCCTGGGTACGAGCAGTACTTC.

This clonotype was recorded once. The rearrangement joins TRBV18 to TRBJ2-2; D is possibly TRBD2 (6 bases). This CDR3 has 15 residues. Germline V CDR1 and CDR2: KGHSH, LQKENI. V lost 2 bases and J lost 4, with 11 bases in between. As DNA, the CDR3 is TGTGCCAGCTCACCATCGTTAGCGGTCACCGGGGAGCTGTTTTTT. Its protein is CASSPSLAVTGELFF.

The V gene is TRBV3-1, the J gene TRBJ1-5; D gene uncertain. This CDR3 is built from 13 residues. Germline V gene lookup returns CDR1 LGHDT and CDR2 YNNKEL (reference sequence). V shed 2 bases and J shed 5 bases, with 7 bases lying between them. CDR3 residues: CASSQFLDQPQHF. DNA for the CDR3: TGTGCCAGCAGCCAATTTCTCGATCAGCCCCAGCATTTT. The variable domain in full, completed from reference TRBV3-1 and TRBJ1-5, reads DTAVSQTPKYLVTQMGNDKSIKCEQNLGHDTMYWYKQDSKKFLKIMFSYNNKELIINETVPNRFSPKSPDKAHLNLHINSLELGDSAVYFCASSQFLDQPQHFGDGTRLSIL.

The V call is TRBV12-3 or TRBV12-4, the J call TRBJ2-3; 7 bases fit TRBD2. J was trimmed by 6 bases and V by 6 bases; bases with no gene match: 6. The CDR3 is 13 residues long. The CDR3 is CASRGTTGDTQYF. CDR3 nucleotide sequence: TGTGCCAGCAGGGGGACTACCGGGGATACGCAGTATTTT.

The V gene is TRBV7-9, the J gene TRBJ2-5; D perhaps matches TRBD1 (6 bases). The CDR3 covers 13 residues. Deletions cut 6 bases from V and 3 bases from J, with 11 bases between. The germline gives CDR1 SEHNR, CDR2 FQNEAQ (reference sequence). As DNA, the CDR3 is TGTGCCAGCAGGAAACAGGGTGAAGAGACCCAGTACTTC. Its translation is CASRKQGEETQYF.

The rearrangement links TRBV18 to TRBJ2-7; D is possibly TRBD1 (6 bases). CDR1 and CDR2 from the germline V gene are KGHSH and LQKENI. The CDR3 is 14 residues long. Deletions cut 2 bases from V and 3 bases from J, with 11 bases between. CDR3 nucleotide sequence: TGTGCCAGCTCACCAACAGGGCTTTTCTACGAGCAGTACTTC. This encodes CASSPTGLFYEQYF.

This clonotype has only one observation. J is TRBJ2-7 and V is TRBV20-1; D not certain. The CDR3 extends over 10 amino acids. Germline V CDR1 and CDR2: DFQATT, SNEGSKA (reference sequence). The V end lost 3 bases, the J end lost 4 bases, and 4 bases lay between the germline ends. CDR3 amino acids: CSASDYEQYF. DNA of the CDR3: TGCAGTGCTAGTGATTACGAGCAGTACTTC.

The chain combines TRBV28 with TRBJ1-2; D is unresolved. From germline, CDR1 is MDHEN and CDR2 SYDVKM. The CDR3 runs to 15 residues. V gave up 3 bases and J gave up 2 bases, with 13 bases separating them. The CDR3 bases are TGTGCCAGCAGTTTCTCTCGGACGGAGAACTATGGCTACACCTTC. It codes for CASSFSRTENYGYTF.

The chain couples TRBV7-2 to TRBJ2-3; 7 bases are a match to TRBD2. The CDR3 spans 19 residues. Germline lookup yields CDR1 SGHTA and CDR2 FQGNSA. V was clipped by 5 bases and J by 6 bases; unmatched bases: 23. This CDR3 is CASSALGPSSGAPWDTQYF. CDR3 DNA: TGTGCCAGCAGCGCACTTGGACCTTCTAGCGGAGCTCCCTGGGATACGCAGTATTTT.

V usage is TRBV3-1 and J usage is TRBJ1-1, with D perhaps matching TRBD1 (6 bases). Germline values: CDR1 LGHDT, CDR2 YNNKEL (reference sequence). This CDR3 comprises 13 residues. The V gene lost 5 bases and the J gene lost 9 bases, with 16 bases spanning the gap. In DNA, the CDR3 is TGTGCCAGCAGCTTAAGGACAGTCGGGAAAGCTTTCTTT. It translates to CASSLRTVGKAFF.

This clonotype appeared a few times. The V and J genes are TRBV6-5 and TRBJ2-7; 10 bases agree with TRBD1. Germline CDR1 and CDR2: MNHEY and SVGAGI. The CDR3 loop spans 13 amino acids. The junction had 2 bases not matched to a gene; V was cut back by 5 bases and J by 4 bases. This CDR3 reads CASSRDRGYEQYF. The CDR3 DNA sequence: TGTGCCAGCAGTCGGGACAGGGGTTACGAGCAGTACTTC.